The 27 T cell receptor beta chains below come from one sample, sequenced in a study of T-cell memory formation after mild COVID-19. TCRdb re-called the 5' RACE reads through MiXCR, storing one row per CDR3 protein. The repertoire includes nearly 200,000 distinct CDR3 sequences, around 17% of them detected once, and around 2.4% sits in the top ten. The sample consisted of PBMCs or a T cell subset sorted from them (not recorded which). These receptors originate from an adult woman who had mild COVID-19 (a few samples of this study predate the infection). Cell type and time point are not known.

This clonotype was counted a few times. This sequence joins TRBV5-1 and TRBJ1-3; D may be TRBD1 (5 bases). The V end lost 3 bases, the J end lost 9 bases, and 16 bases lay between the germline ends. There are 14 residues in the CDR3. Germline V gene sequence: CDR1 SGHRS, CDR2 YFSETQ. The CDR3 protein is CASSSEGTPGTIYF. The CDR3 DNA sequence: TGCGCCAGCAGCTCGGAAGGGACCCCGGGCACCATATATTTT.

This clonotype was seen repeatedly, ten times or more. The chain joins TRBV20-1 to TRBJ2-7; 8 bases map to TRBD2. V dropped 0 bases and J dropped 4; count of bases not matched to a gene: 8. CDR3 length: 15 residues. Per the germline V gene, CDR1 is DFQATT and CDR2 is SNEGSKA (reference sequence). In DNA, the CDR3 is TGCAGTGCTAGAGAGTCGGGAGGGATTGCGTACGAGCAGTACTTC. Its protein product is CSARESGGIAYEQYF.

V gene TRBV7-8 combines with J gene TRBJ2-3; D unresolved. V lost 2 bases to trimming and J lost 7 bases, with 10 bases between them. The germline gives CDR1 SGHVS, CDR2 FQNEAQ. The CDR3 is 13 amino acids. The CDR3 DNA reads as TGTGCCAGCAGCTTATTATCGGTACATACGCAGTATTTT. It yields the protein CASSLLSVHTQYF.

The chain recombines TRBV2 with TRBJ2-7; no clear D. The CDR3 runs to 15 residues. V lost 3 bases and J 0 bases, leaving 12 bases between the germline ends. Germline V gene lookup returns CDR1 SNHLY and CDR2 FYNNEI. The CDR3 DNA is TGTGCCAGCAGTGATGGGCCACTCAACTCCTACGAGCAGTACTTC. Its protein is CASSDGPLNSYEQYF.

This chain uses TRBV7-9 with TRBJ2-3; D possibly matches TRBD1 or TRBD2 (5 bases each). Germline values: CDR1 SEHNR, CDR2 FQNEAQ (reference sequence). Trimming took 2 bases from V and 7 from J, leaving 10 bases between them. The CDR3 loop spans 13 amino acids. Here the CDR3 DNA reads TGTGCCAGCAGCTTAAGCAGGGACCATACGCAGTATTTT. Translating it yields CASSLSRDHTQYF.

A single count supports this clonotype. The rearrangement joins TRBV2 to TRBJ2-1; 8 bases fit TRBD2. Per the germline V gene, CDR1 is SNHLY and CDR2 is FYNNEI. This CDR3 contains 13 residues. Trimming removed 4 bases from V and 9 bases from J; junction bases left unmatched: 5. The DNA of the CDR3 is TGTGCCAGCAGTGCGGGACTAGTGGGTGAGCAGTTCTTC. It codes for CASSAGLVGEQFF. Together with reference TRBV2 and TRBJ2-1, the CDR3 gives the full variable domain: EPEVTQTPSHQVTQMGQEVILRCVPISNHLYFYWYRQILGQKVEFLVSFYNNEISEKSEIFDDQFSVERPDGSNFTLKIRSTKLEDSAMYFCASSAGLVGEQFFGPGTRLTVL.

The table lists this clonotype with a few counts. The chain recombines TRBV7-2 with TRBJ2-1; D may be TRBD1 or TRBD2 (7 bases each). CDR1 and CDR2 (germline): SGHTA, FQGNSA. V lost 7 bases and J 2 bases, leaving 12 bases between the germline ends. The CDR3 loop spans 14 amino acids. As DNA, the CDR3 is TGTGCCAGCAACAGGGGAGGGGCCTACAATGAGCAGTTCTTC. Its translation: CASNRGGAYNEQFF.

The table lists this clonotype with a few counts. This chain joins TRBV27 and TRBJ2-1, with 16 bases matching TRBD2. The CDR3 is 16 amino acids. Germline lookup yields CDR1 MNHEY and CDR2 SMNVEV (reference sequence). Unmatched junction bases numbered 6, after V lost 5 bases and J lost 8 bases. CDR3 sequence reads: CASSGQGLAGGYEQFF. The CDR3 DNA follows: TGTGCCAGCAGTGGACAGGGACTAGCGGGAGGGTATGAGCAGTTCTTC.

This chain connects TRBV4-3 to TRBJ2-5, with 7 bases identical to TRBD1. The CDR3 is made up of 15 amino acids. Germline CDR1 reads LGHNA; CDR2 reads YSLEER. Germline trimming cut 2 bases from V and 5 bases from J; bases unmatched to any gene: 8. CDR3 in DNA: TGCGCCAGCAGCCAAAGACAGGGTTGGGGGGAGACCCAGTACTTC. Translating gives CASSQRQGWGETQYF.

This clonotype is medium-sized within its sample. The chain combines TRBV7-2 with TRBJ2-1, with 10 bases matching TRBD2. The V gene end was trimmed by 4 bases and the J gene end by 4 bases; junction bases not matched to a gene: 4. Germline CDR1 SGHTA, CDR2 FQGNSA. The CDR3 runs to 15 residues. CDR3 coding DNA: TGTGCCAGCAGCTCTAGCGGGAGTACTTACAATGAGCAGTTCTTC. Its translation: CASSSSGSTYNEQFF.

This clonotype was observed many times. This chain uses TRBV24-1 with TRBJ2-3; D tentatively fits TRBD1 or TRBD2 (6 bases each). Trimming left V 10 bases short and J 0 bases short, with 7 bases between. The CDR3 contains 12 residues. The germline CDR1 and CDR2 sequences are KGHDR and SFDVKD. The CDR3: CATGGSTDTQYF. The CDR3 nucleotides read TGTGCCACAGGGGGGAGCACAGATACGCAGTATTTT.

The gene calls are TRBV4-3 and TRBJ1-2; 12 bases line up with TRBD1. With 3 bases clipped from V and 6 bases from J, the junction kept 8 bases outside the gene matches. Germline V gives CDR1 LGHNA, CDR2 YSLEER. The CDR3 sequence is 16 residues long. Here the CDR3 reads CASSQYRDRGPDGYTF. The CDR3 bases are TGCGCCAGCAGCCAGTACCGGGACAGGGGGCCTGATGGCTACACCTTC.

This clonotype was found many times. The rearrangement joins TRBV20-1 to TRBJ2-5; D is undetermined. The V gene's germline CDR1 is DFQATT and CDR2 SNEGSKA (reference sequence). Trimming cost V 3 bases and J 0 bases, with 5 bases left between them. The CDR3 length is 12 residues. DNA of the CDR3: TGCAGTGCTAGTCGGTACCAAGAGACCCAGTACTTC. Amino acids: CSASRYQETQYF.

Ten or more counts support this clonotype. This rearrangement joins TRBV5-1 to TRBJ1-1; D ambiguous. The CDR3 loop spans 13 amino acids. Germline loops: CDR1 SGHRS, CDR2 YFSETQ. V was trimmed by 4 bases and J by 0 bases, leaving 7 bases between them. CDR3 coding DNA: TGCGCCAGCAGCCCCGTTATGAACACTGAAGCTTTCTTT. Its protein product is CASSPVMNTEAFF.

This rearrangement joins TRBV5-1 to TRBJ1-1; 12 bases line up with TRBD1. The germline CDR1 and CDR2 sequences are SGHRS and YFSETQ. The CDR3 has 16 amino acids. Trimming cost V 4 bases and J 0 bases; bases outside gene matches: 4. CDR3 sequence: CASSPGTGGMNTEAFF. As DNA, the CDR3 is TGCGCCAGCAGCCCGGGGACAGGGGGCATGAACACTGAAGCTTTCTTT.

Many counts were recorded for this clonotype. The chain couples TRBV12-3 or TRBV12-4 to TRBJ1-2, with 8 positions matching TRBD1. V shed 6 bases and J 2 bases; nucleotides not matched to a gene: 2. CDR3 length equals 13 residues. CDR3: CASRRQGNYGYTF. CDR3 coding DNA: TGTGCCAGCAGACGACAGGGGAACTATGGCTACACCTTC.

This clonotype has a count of ten or more. This chain joins TRBV5-1 and TRBJ2-5; D not certain. CDR1 and CDR2 from the germline V gene are SGHRS and YFSETQ. This CDR3 is built from 14 residues. The germline V and J ends were trimmed by 1 base and 2 bases, with 9 bases remaining between them. CDR3 nucleotide sequence: TGCGCCAGCAGCTTGTATCCCTTGCAAGAGACCCAGTACTTC. Protein product: CASSLYPLQETQYF.

J is TRBJ1-4 and V is TRBV30, with no clear D. The germline V and J ends were trimmed by 0 bases and 8 bases, with 19 bases remaining between them. CDR1 and CDR2 from the germline V gene are GTSNPN and SVGIG (reference sequence). This CDR3 has 16 residues. The CDR3 sequence: CAWSVPMDLSGEKLFF. The CDR3 region has the DNA TGTGCCTGGAGTGTACCCATGGATCTTTCGGGCGAAAAACTGTTTTTT.

This clonotype has only a few counts. V is TRBV6-5 and J is TRBJ2-6; D is uncertain. The CDR3 is 19 amino acids. V lost 2 bases and J 0 bases, leaving 17 bases between the germline ends. Looked up from germline, CDR1 is MNHEY and CDR2 is SVGAGI. The CDR3 DNA reads as TGTGCCAGCAGTTACCTGCGCAATTCACAGCACTCTGGGGCCAACGTCCTGACTTTC. Translated: CASSYLRNSQHSGANVLTF.

This clonotype has a count of ten or more. The genes are TRBV7-2 and TRBJ2-5; D not certain. The CDR3 spans 13 residues. The V end lost 2 bases, the J end lost 5 bases, and 9 bases lay between the germline ends. Per the germline V gene, CDR1 is SGHTA and CDR2 is FQGNSA. The CDR3, as DNA: TGTGCCAGCAGCTTAACCTATGGGGAGACCCAGTACTTC. Translating it yields CASSLTYGETQYF.

The table lists this clonotype with a few counts. This chain connects TRBV5-4 to TRBJ2-7; TRBD1 agrees at 7 bases. With V trimmed by 4 bases and J by 4 bases, 5 bases remained unmatched. Germline CDR1 and CDR2: SGHNT and YYREEE (reference sequence). The CDR3 spans 13 residues. CDR3 in DNA: TGTGCCAGCAGCGGGGGACAGCTATACGAGCAGTACTTC. It yields the protein CASSGGQLYEQYF.

The rearrangement uses TRBV11-3 and TRBJ2-3, with 8 bases aligning to TRBD2. The CDR3 is 18 amino acids. Germline V lookup: CDR1 SGHNT, CDR2 YENEEA. Trimming took 6 bases from V and 1 from J; bases not matched to a gene: 15. CDR3 amino acids: CASRRTDAGGLRTDTQYF. CDR3 DNA sequence: TGTGCCAGCAGGAGGACAGACGCGGGGGGCCTTCGCACAGATACGCAGTATTTT.

This clonotype showed up just a few times. The gene calls are TRBV5-1 and TRBJ1-1; no reliable D call. The CDR3 is made up of 13 amino acids. The V end was cut by 5 bases, the J end by 0 bases, with 8 bases between. Germline values: CDR1 SGHRS, CDR2 YFSETQ. DNA for the CDR3: TGCGCCAGCAGAATGGTAATGAACACTGAAGCTTTCTTT. Residues: CASRMVMNTEAFF.

The sample holds a few counts of this clonotype. The chain has TRBV3-1 and TRBJ2-1; 10 bases fit TRBD2. From germline, CDR1 is LGHDT and CDR2 YNNKEL (reference sequence). The CDR3 is 15 amino acids. The V and J ends lost 6 bases and 8 bases, in that order; junction bases with no gene match: 10. In DNA, the CDR3 is TGTGCCAGCAGTGATGAGCGGGGGGGCGTGGATGAGCAGTTCTTC. This codes for CASSDERGGVDEQFF.

The chain has TRBV4-3 and TRBJ2-2; 9 bases match TRBD1. This CDR3 spans 16 amino acids. The V segment lost 5 bases and the J segment 2 bases; nucleotides outside the gene matches: 6. CDR1 and CDR2 (germline): LGHNA, YSLEER. The CDR3 is CASSDWGQGNTGELFF. CDR3 DNA sequence: TGCGCCAGCAGCGATTGGGGACAGGGAAACACCGGGGAGCTGTTTTTT.

This clonotype has only a few counts. The rearrangement joins TRBV9 to TRBJ1-2, with D perhaps matching TRBD1 (5 bases). Germline assignment: CDR1 SGDLS and CDR2 YYNGEE. Trimming removed 1 base at V and 1 base at J, with 11 bases between. There are 15 residues in the CDR3. For the CDR3, the DNA is TGTGCCAGCAGCGTATTGGGGGAACTTAACTATGGCTACACCTTC. As protein: CASSVLGELNYGYTF. Filled out from reference TRBV9 and TRBJ1-2, the complete variable domain reads DSGVTQTPKHLITATGQRVTLRCSPRSGDLSVYWYQQSLDQGLQFLIQYYNGEERAKGNILERFSAQQFPDLHSELNLSSLELGDSALYFCASSVLGELNYGYTFGSGTRLTVV.

This clonotype was counted ten times or more. CDR3 nucleotide sequence: TGTGCCACCGCCTCGAGGGAGGCCCTGGGAGAGACCCAGTACTTC. This encodes CATASREALGETQYF. This chain connects TRBV24-1 to TRBJ2-5; possible D gene TRBD2, 6 bases. The CDR3 loop spans 15 amino acids. V was clipped by 9 bases and J by 4 bases, with 20 bases between them. Germline lookup yields CDR1 KGHDR and CDR2 SFDVKD.